The 7 T cell receptor beta chains in this list originate from one sample, sequenced in a study of T-cell reconstitution after alpha-beta-depleted transplantation in children (dated by TCRdb to about 2016). The library was generated by PCR. The data were produced on an Illumina HiSeq 2500. TCR libraries were prepared with molecular barcoding, using unique molecular identifiers to normalize TCRbeta repertoire quantification. Through fastp at Q25 and MiXCR, TCRdb rebuilt clones from the public reads, retaining in-frame beta chains. Records with the same CDR3 protein are collapsed into one entry carrying the most frequent genes and DNA. This sample comprises roughly 500,000 distinct CDR3 sequences, about 30% of them detected only once. The ten biggest clones cover 2% to 3% of the sample. The sequencing used PBMCs from the stem cell graft donor, collected from the stem cell graft. The receptors were gathered from a human donor who donated a stem cell graft to a child with aplastic anemia.

The table lists this clonotype with a count of one. The V and J genes are TRBV19 and TRBJ2-5; weak D call: TRBD1 (6 bases). The V end lost 4 bases, the J end lost 2 bases, and 11 bases lay between the germline ends. Germline-derived CDR1 and CDR2 are LNHDA and SQIVND (reference sequence). The CDR3 length is 14 residues. The CDR3 coding sequence is TGTGCCAGTAGTAGAGGACAGATACAAGAGACCCAGTACTTC. This encodes CASSRGQIQETQYF. Variable domain in full (rest from reference TRBV19 and TRBJ2-5): DGGITQSPKYLFRKEGQNVTLSCEQNLNHDAMYWYRQDPGQGLRLIYYSQIVNDFQKGDIAEGYSVSREKKESFPLTVTSAQKNPTAFYLCASSRGQIQETQYFGPGTRLLVL.

A few counts support this clonotype. The CDR3 nucleotides are TGCGCCAGCAGCTTGGCGTGTGAGACCAAATTAGGCCGCTCCTACGAGCAGTACGTC. This encodes CASSLACETKLGRSYEQYV. The chain couples TRBV5-1 to TRBJ2-7, with D unresolved. Germline loops: CDR1 SGHRS, CDR2 YFSETQ. The CDR3 consists of 19 residues. The ends were cut back, 0 bases at V and 0 bases at J, with 22 bases in the middle.

V is TRBV9 and J is TRBJ2-1; D gene ambiguous. CDR1 is SGDLS and CDR2 is YYNGEE in the germline V gene. This CDR3 contains 16 residues. V was shortened by 0 bases and J by 0 bases, with 10 bases between the two germline ends. The CDR3 DNA follows: TGTGCCAGCAGCGTAGAGATTAGTGCCTCCTACAATGAGCAGTTCTTC. The encoded protein is CASSVEISASYNEQFF.

The chain has TRBV5-1 and TRBJ1-2; 7 nucleotides line up with TRBD1. This CDR3 has 13 amino acids. Germline CDR1 and CDR2: SGHRS and YFSETQ. V lost 3 bases, J lost 4 bases, and 3 bases stayed unmatched. CDR3 residues: CASSWGQRYGYTF. The CDR3, as DNA: TGCGCCAGCAGCTGGGGACAGCGCTATGGCTACACCTTC. The full variable domain, rest sourced from reference TRBV5-1 and TRBJ1-2, is KAGVTQTPRYLIKTRGQQVTLSCSPISGHRSVSWYQQTPGQGLQFLFEYFSETQRNKGNFPGRFSGRQFSNSRSEMNVSTLELGDSALYLCASSWGQRYGYTFGSGTRLTVV.

The chain couples TRBV28 to TRBJ2-3; TRBD1 is a possible D gene (5 bases). CDR1 and CDR2 (germline): MDHEN, SYDVKM. With 0 bases removed from V and 7 bases from J, the gap between germline ends came to 5 bases. The length of the CDR3 is 12 residues. CDR3 sequence (DNA): TGTGCCAGCAGTTTATGGGGGCATACGCAGTATTTT. The encoded protein is CASSLWGHTQYF.

This chain uses TRBV27 with TRBJ2-4; D is unresolved. Trimming removed 6 bases from V and 5 bases from J, with 11 bases in between. The CDR3 covers 13 residues. Germline V lookup: CDR1 MNHEY, CDR2 SMNVEV (reference sequence). The CDR3 here is CASRLTGQNIQYF. The CDR3 nucleotides are TGTGCCAGCAGGCTCACGGGTCAAAACATTCAGTACTTC.

Here the CDR3 DNA reads TGTGCCAGCAGCGGACACAATTACTACGAGCAGTACTTC. Its translation is CASSGHNYYEQYF. The V gene is TRBV27, the J gene TRBJ2-7, with D possibly matching TRBD1 (5 bases). The V and J ends lost 6 bases and 3 bases respectively, with 12 bases between them. CDR1 is MNHEY and CDR2 is SMNVEV in the germline V gene (reference sequence). The CDR3 sequence is 13 residues long.